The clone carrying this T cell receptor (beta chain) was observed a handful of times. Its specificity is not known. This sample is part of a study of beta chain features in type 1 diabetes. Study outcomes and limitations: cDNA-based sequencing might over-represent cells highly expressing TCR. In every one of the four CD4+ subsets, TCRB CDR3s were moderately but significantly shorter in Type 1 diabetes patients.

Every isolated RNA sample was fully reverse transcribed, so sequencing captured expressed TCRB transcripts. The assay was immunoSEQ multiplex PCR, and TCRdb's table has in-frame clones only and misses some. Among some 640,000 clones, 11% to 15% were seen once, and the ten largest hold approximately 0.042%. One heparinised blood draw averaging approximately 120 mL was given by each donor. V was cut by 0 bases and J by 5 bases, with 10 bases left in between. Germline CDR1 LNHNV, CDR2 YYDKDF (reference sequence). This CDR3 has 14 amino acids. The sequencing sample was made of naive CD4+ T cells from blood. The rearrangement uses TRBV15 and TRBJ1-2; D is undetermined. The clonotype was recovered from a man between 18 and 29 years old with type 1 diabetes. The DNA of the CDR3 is TGTGCCACCAGCAGAGACAGGAGAGGGTATGGCTACACCTTC. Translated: CATSRDRRGYGYTF.